These 31 T cell receptor beta chains originate from one sample sequenced in a study of blood T cells in healthy people across ages. It was with a sample-barcoded 5' primer and a J-beta primer mix that a second PCR of roughly 6 to 12 cycles was run. In TCRdb, the 5' RACE reads were re-called with MiXCR into one record per CDR3 protein. Among 600,000 to 1,000,000 distinct CDR3 sequences listed, roughly 25% were seen once. This same sample was also taken into another study, of T cells of mothers and their children.

The sequencing sample was made of blood. These receptors all come from a boy aged 5-17 years in good health.

J is TRBJ2-5 and V is TRBV20-1, with 13 bases lining up with TRBD2. After removal of 1 base from V and 5 bases from J, the junction contained 10 bases not matched to a gene. CDR3 length equals 17 residues. Germline V gives CDR1 DFQATT, CDR2 SNEGSKA (reference sequence). CDR3 nucleotide sequence: TGCAGTGCTAGAGGTTTAGGACTAGCGGGAGTGAGTGAGACCCAGTACTTC. Translating it yields CSARGLGLAGVSETQYF.

In this sample, this clonotype turned up a few times. The chain is built from TRBV28 and TRBJ2-7; maybe TRBD2 (5 bases). This CDR3 contains 16 residues. The V end was cut by 2 bases, the J end by 4 bases, with 18 bases between. Per the germline V gene, CDR1 is MDHEN and CDR2 is SYDVKM. The CDR3 DNA sequence: TGTGCCAGCAGTTTAGGTACAGTCGAAAGGACTTACGAGCAGTACTTC. As protein: CASSLGTVERTYEQYF.

This chain uses TRBV20-1 with TRBJ2-1, with 11 positions matching TRBD1. The CDR3 consists of 16 residues. The junction had 9 bases not matched to a gene; V was cut back by 0 bases and J by 8 bases. Germline V gene data show CDR1 as DFQATT and CDR2 as SNEGSKA (reference sequence). DNA of the CDR3: TGCAGTGCTAGAGATAGGAAAGGGACAGGGGGATATGAGCAGTTCTTC. Protein product: CSARDRKGTGGYEQFF.

J is TRBJ1-4 and V is TRBV30; 8 bases fit TRBD1. CDR3 length: 14 amino acids. The trim removed 3 bases at V and 5 bases at J, leaving 5 bases unmatched. Germline loops: CDR1 GTSNPN, CDR2 SVGIG (reference sequence). CDR3 sequence (DNA): TGTGCCTGGAGGGGGGACAGGCAGAATGAAAAACTGTTTTTT. Amino acid sequence: CAWRGDRQNEKLFF.

The chain combines TRBV15 with TRBJ1-1, with TRBD1 matching 9 bases. Per germline, CDR1 LNHNV and CDR2 YYDKDF (reference sequence). V gave up 4 bases and J gave up 3 bases; unmatched junction bases: 9. The CDR3 contains 16 residues. CDR3 sequence (DNA): TGTGCCACCAGCATTGGGGGGACAGGGAGGGACACTGAAGCTTTCTTT. It codes for CATSIGGTGRDTEAFF.

The V and J genes are TRBV5-1 and TRBJ2-1, with 7 positions matching TRBD2. V was pared by 1 base and J by 0 bases, with 13 bases of the junction left unmatched. CDR3 length: 19 residues. Per germline, CDR1 SGHRS and CDR2 YFSETQ. CDR3: CASSLTQRGRGYSYNEQFF. As DNA, the CDR3 is TGCGCCAGCAGCTTGACCCAGCGGGGAAGAGGTTACTCCTACAATGAGCAGTTCTTC.

This clonotype has more than one count but fewer than ten. The gene calls are TRBV29-1 and TRBJ1-4; D gene unclear. The CDR3 is 14 residues long. V lost 6 bases and J 10 bases, leaving 21 bases between the germline ends. Germline lookup yields CDR1 SQVTM and CDR2 ANQGSEA. CDR3 nucleotides: TGCAGCGTCGAAACACAGAGGAGTCGTCGAAAACTGTTTTTT. It codes for CSVETQRSRRKLFF.

The chain joins TRBV7-2 to TRBJ2-3; a weak D match, TRBD1 (6 bases). V lost 1 base, J lost 3 bases, and 11 bases lay in between. The CDR3 is 15 residues long. CDR1 and CDR2 (germline): SGHTA, FQGNSA. Here the CDR3 reads CASSLGDTATDTQYF. The CDR3 DNA sequence: TGTGCCAGCAGCTTAGGGGACACAGCGACAGATACGCAGTATTTT.

The chain carries TRBV7-8 and TRBJ2-5; 8 nucleotides agree with TRBD2. Losses at the gene ends were 3 bases for V and 4 bases for J; bases not matched to a gene: 4. Germline CDR1 and CDR2: SGHVS and FQNEAQ. This CDR3 region has 14 residues. Here the CDR3 reads CASSFAGGVETQYF. The DNA of the CDR3 is TGTGCCAGCAGCTTCGCGGGGGGCGTAGAGACCCAGTACTTC. Using reference TRBV7-8 and TRBJ2-5 for the parts outside the CDR3, the full variable domain is GAGVSQSPRYKVAKRGQDVALRCDPISGHVSLFWYQQALGQGPEFLTYFQNEAQLDKSGLPSDRFFAERPEGSVSTLKIQRTQQEDSAVYLCASSFAGGVETQYFGPGTRLLVL.

The genes are TRBV20-1 and TRBJ2-7; D is unclear. In germline, CDR1 is DFQATT, CDR2 SNEGSKA (reference sequence). The V end was cut by 1 base, the J end by 2 bases, with 15 bases between. CDR3 size: 15 residues. For the CDR3, the DNA is TGCAGTGCTAGAGTGGCGGTCAGCGAAACCTACGAGCAGTACTTC. It codes for CSARVAVSETYEQYF.

The chain is built from TRBV5-1 and TRBJ1-2; no reliable D call. V lost 2 bases, J lost 7 bases, and 12 bases lay in between. From germline, CDR1 is SGHRS and CDR2 YFSETQ. The CDR3 consists of 13 residues. The CDR3, as DNA: TGCGCCAGCAGCTTTGAAGGGAAGAGTGGCTACACCTTC. Protein sequence: CASSFEGKSGYTF.

This chain joins TRBV25-1 and TRBJ2-7; the match to TRBD1 covers 11 bases. V trimming: 4 bases; J trimming: 7 bases; junction bases outside the gene matches: 9. CDR1 is MGHDK and CDR2 is SYGVNS in the germline V gene. The length of the CDR3 is 15 residues. This CDR3 is CASSALGQGAAEQYF. CDR3 nucleotides: TGTGCCAGCAGTGCCCTAGGACAGGGGGCTGCTGAGCAGTACTTC.

As DNA, the CDR3 is TGCGCCAGCACCCCTCAGGGGATTAACGGAGCTTTCTTT. This translates into CASTPQGINGAFF. The chain links TRBV5-1 to TRBJ1-1; maybe TRBD1 (6 bases). The germline V gene encodes CDR1 SGHRS and CDR2 YFSETQ. V lost 6 bases and J 10 bases, leaving 19 bases between the germline ends. This CDR3 spans 13 amino acids.

This rearrangement joins TRBV3-1 to TRBJ2-2, with D hard to call. CDR3 size: 14 residues. Germline loops: CDR1 LGHDT, CDR2 YNNKEL (reference sequence). V was pared by 1 base and J by 8 bases, with 11 bases between. The CDR3 bases are TGTGCCAGCAGCCAAGGTCCGGCCGGGGGGGAGCTGTTTTTT. This encodes CASSQGPAGGELFF.

In this sample, this clonotype turned up a few times. The chain combines TRBV7-9 with TRBJ1-2, with D unclear. With 5 bases removed from V and 3 bases from J, the gap between germline ends came to 19 bases. The CDR3 covers 16 residues. CDR1 and CDR2 from the germline V gene are SEHNR and FQNEAQ (reference sequence). CDR3 DNA sequence: TGTGCCAGCAGCACCATCACGAGGGAAACCGACTATGGCTACACCTTC. As protein: CASSTITRETDYGYTF.

This clonotype was seen ten or more times. The V gene is TRBV20-1, the J gene TRBJ1-1; D is unclear. V was shortened by 1 base and J by 3 bases, with 9 bases between the two germline ends. This CDR3 region has 13 residues. Germline CDR1 DFQATT, CDR2 SNEGSKA (reference sequence). CDR3 DNA: TGCAGTGCTAGAGTGGTTGGGTACACTGAAGCTTTCTTT. It specifies CSARVVGYTEAFF.

This clonotype was seen only a few times. The chain carries TRBV4-1 and TRBJ1-6, with a weak D call TRBD1 (6 bases). Germline lookup yields CDR1 MGHRA and CDR2 YSYEKL. The CDR3 length is 15 residues. V lost 3 bases and J 6 bases, leaving 12 bases between the germline ends. The CDR3 DNA reads TGCGCCAGCAGCCAGCTAGGGACATCTAATTCACCCCTCCACTTT. It codes for CASSQLGTSNSPLHF.

This clonotype occurred a few times. This chain joins TRBV20-1 and TRBJ2-1; D remains unclear. Per the germline V gene, CDR1 is DFQATT and CDR2 is SNEGSKA (reference sequence). The CDR3 sequence is 14 residues long. V was shortened by 7 bases and J by 0 bases, with 13 bases between the two germline ends. CDR3 in amino acids: CSENQESSYNEQFF. DNA for the CDR3: TGCAGTGAAAATCAGGAGAGCTCCTACAATGAGCAGTTCTTC.

The chain uses TRBV7-3 and TRBJ2-3, with TRBD1 as a possible D gene (5 bases). This CDR3 spans 14 amino acids. Germline CDR1 and CDR2: SGHTA and FQGTGA. V lost 0 bases and J lost 6, with 10 bases in between. Here the CDR3 reads CASSLTGVGDTQYF. The CDR3 nucleotides read TGTGCCAGCAGCTTAACAGGGGTTGGCGATACGCAGTATTTT.

DNA of the CDR3: TGTGCCAGCAGCATCTCGGCAGATAGAGACGAGCAGTACTTC. It yields the protein CASSISADRDEQYF. V and J are TRBV7-9 and TRBJ2-5; D is ambiguous. The J call may be wrong; the DNA end is better matched by TRBJ2-7. Germline V gives CDR1 SEHNR, CDR2 FQNEAQ (reference sequence). The CDR3 is 14 residues long.

This clonotype was detected only a few times. The gene calls are TRBV3-1 and TRBJ1-2; D call uncertain. Germline V gene sequence: CDR1 LGHDT, CDR2 YNNKEL (reference sequence). The CDR3 runs to 15 residues. V was cut by 0 bases and J by 4 bases, with 12 bases left in between. The CDR3 loop is CASSQDLGQSYGYTF. CDR3 nucleotides: TGTGCCAGCAGCCAAGATCTTGGGCAGAGCTATGGCTACACCTTC. Complete variable domain (other parts from reference TRBV3-1 and TRBJ1-2): DTAVSQTPKYLVTQMGNDKSIKCEQNLGHDTMYWYKQDSKKFLKIMFSYNNKELIINETVPNRFSPKSPDKAHLNLHINSLELGDSAVYFCASSQDLGQSYGYTFGSGTRLTVV.

This clonotype was seen at least ten times. The gene calls are TRBV9 and TRBJ2-5; TRBD2 might be the D (6 bases). V lost 4 bases, J lost 5 bases, and 21 bases lay in between. CDR3 length equals 16 residues. The germline gives CDR1 SGDLS, CDR2 YYNGEE. Here the CDR3 reads CASSPQAGFEGETQYF. For the CDR3, the DNA is TGTGCCAGCAGCCCCCAGGCGGGATTTGAGGGGGAGACCCAGTACTTC. Complete variable domain (other parts from reference TRBV9 and TRBJ2-5): DSGVTQTPKHLITATGQRVTLRCSPRSGDLSVYWYQQSLDQGLQFLIQYYNGEERAKGNILERFSAQQFPDLHSELNLSSLELGDSALYFCASSPQAGFEGETQYFGPGTRLLVL.

In DNA form, the CDR3 reads TGCAGCGTGGACGGGGGAGACGGGACAGATACGCAGTATTTT. It encodes CSVDGGDGTDTQYF. The chain has TRBV29-1 and TRBJ2-3; tentative D call: TRBD2 (6 bases). Between the trimmed V and J ends, which lost 6 bases and 3 bases, there was a span of 16 bases. This CDR3 has 14 amino acids. Germline CDR1 reads SQVTM; CDR2 reads ANQGSEA.

The chain combines TRBV7-9 with TRBJ2-5; D unresolved. The J call may be incorrect, as the DNA end agrees better with TRBJ2-7. The germline CDR1 and CDR2 sequences are SEHNR and FQNEAQ (reference sequence). The CDR3 is 14 amino acids. CDR3 sequence reads: CASSPPDPTYEQYF. The CDR3 DNA reads TGTGCCAGCAGCCCTCCGGACCCAACCTACGAGCAGTACTTC.

The chain uses TRBV2 and TRBJ1-4, with a weak D call TRBD1 (6 bases). Between the trimmed V and J ends, which lost 3 bases and 1 base, there was a span of 9 bases. Germline V gene data show CDR1 as SNHLY and CDR2 as FYNNEI. This CDR3 spans 15 amino acids. CDR3: CASSEDRGTNEKLFF. As DNA, the CDR3 is TGTGCCAGCAGTGAGGACAGAGGAACTAATGAAAAACTGTTTTTT. Full variable domain (rest looked up from reference TRBV2 and TRBJ1-4): EPEVTQTPSHQVTQMGQEVILRCVPISNHLYFYWYRQILGQKVEFLVSFYNNEISEKSEIFDDQFSVERPDGSNFTLKIRSTKLEDSAMYFCASSEDRGTNEKLFFGSGTQLSVL.

The chain recombines TRBV24-1 with TRBJ2-7, with D tentatively TRBD1 (6 bases). The V end lost 4 bases, the J end lost 1 base, and 10 bases lay between the germline ends. Germline values: CDR1 KGHDR, CDR2 SFDVKD. The CDR3 totals 14 residues. CDR3 sequence: CATSESGVSYEQYF. The CDR3 DNA reads as TGTGCCACCAGTGAGTCAGGGGTTTCCTACGAGCAGTACTTC.

Here the CDR3 reads CATAYGVHQETQYF. CDR3 in DNA: TGTGCCACCGCTTATGGTGTACACCAAGAGACCCAGTACTTC. The chain couples TRBV6-5 to TRBJ2-5, with D unclear. Germline V gene sequence: CDR1 MNHEY, CDR2 SVGAGI. CDR3 length: 14 amino acids. Trimming cost V 10 bases and J 0 bases, with 15 bases left between them.

This sequence joins TRBV20-1 and TRBJ2-1; D possibly corresponds to TRBD2 (5 bases). Between the trimmed V and J ends, which lost 0 bases and 0 bases, there was a span of 9 bases. The CDR3 consists of 15 residues. CDR1 and CDR2 from the germline V gene are DFQATT and SNEGSKA (reference sequence). CDR3: CSARDEGLSYNEQFF. The CDR3, as DNA: TGCAGTGCTAGAGATGAGGGCCTCTCCTACAATGAGCAGTTCTTC.

This clonotype has only a few counts. This sequence joins TRBV29-1 and TRBJ1-2; D uncertain. Germline lookup yields CDR1 SQVTM and CDR2 ANQGSEA. The V gene lost 5 bases and the J gene lost 2 bases, with 18 bases spanning the gap. The CDR3 runs 15 residues. In nucleotides, the CDR3 is TGCAGCGTTACTCATTCGAGGGCGGGGAACTATGGCTACACCTTC. This gives the protein CSVTHSRAGNYGYTF. The full variable domain, completed using reference TRBV29-1 and TRBJ1-2, is SAVISQKPSRDICQRGTSLTIQCQVDSQVTMMFWYRQQPGQSLTLIATANQGSEATYESGFVIDKFPISRPNLTFSTLTVSNMSPEDSSIYLCSVTHSRAGNYGYTFGSGTRLTVV.

This clonotype turned up a few times. The chain joins TRBV6-5 to TRBJ2-5, with TRBD2 matching 8 bases. The closer fit of TRBJ2-1 to the DNA end suggests the J call may be wrong. In germline, CDR1 is MNHEY, CDR2 SVGAGI. CDR3 length: 15 amino acids. The chain's CDR3 is CASSSTSAGNDEQFF. The DNA for the CDR3 is TGTGCCAGCAGTTCGACTAGCGCGGGGAACGATGAGCAGTTCTTC.

V usage is TRBV12-3 or TRBV12-4 and J usage is TRBJ2-5; D uncertain. V was trimmed by 5 bases and J by 1 base, leaving 11 bases between them. The CDR3 sequence is 14 residues long. The chain's CDR3 is CASSAEALQETQYF. The CDR3 nucleotides read TGTGCCAGCAGTGCGGAAGCGCTCCAAGAGACCCAGTACTTC.